This section outlines one TCR beta chain sequence together with its context. Enrollees, about 18 to 89 years old, lived in approximately 25 US areas. Clinical histories supplied by participants themselves formed the basis of cohort assignment. Symptom resolution, clearance, or two negative PCRs marked the recovered donors of Cohort 3. Assay: immunoSEQ multiplex PCR; the TCRdb copy retains only in-frame clones and omits some. The sample has approximately 470,000 clones; around 90% are singletons. This sample is part of a study of blood T cell repertoires in COVID-19. Across the study: Sample material is recorded as cDNA or gDNA derived from T cells, B-cell-depleted T cells, or PBMCs.

The sample taken for sequencing was PBMCs or T cells enriched from blood (not recorded which). This receptor was obtained from a woman under 30 who had recovered from COVID-19.

The CDR3 spells CASGSYLGRNTEAFF. CDR3 nucleotides: TGTGCTAGTGGTTCCTATTTGGGCCGGAACACTGAAGCTTTCTTT. The chain combines TRBV12-5 with TRBJ1-1; D gene ambiguous. Germline V gives CDR1 LGHNT, CDR2 FRNRAP. V gave up 4 bases and J gave up 1 base, with 13 bases separating them. This CDR3 region has 15 residues.